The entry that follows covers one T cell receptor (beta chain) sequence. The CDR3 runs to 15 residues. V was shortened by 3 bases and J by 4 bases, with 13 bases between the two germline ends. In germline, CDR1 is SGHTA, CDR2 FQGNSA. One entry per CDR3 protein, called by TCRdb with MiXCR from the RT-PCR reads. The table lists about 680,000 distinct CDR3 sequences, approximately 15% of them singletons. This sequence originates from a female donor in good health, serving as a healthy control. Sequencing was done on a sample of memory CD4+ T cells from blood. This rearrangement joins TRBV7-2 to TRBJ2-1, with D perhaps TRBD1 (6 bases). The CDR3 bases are TGTGCCAGCAGCTTTCAACAGGGAAGTTACAATGAGCAGTTCTTC. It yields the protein CASSFQQGSYNEQFF. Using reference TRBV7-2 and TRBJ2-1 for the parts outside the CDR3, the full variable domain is GAGVSQSPSNKVTEKGKDVELRCDPISGHTALYWYRQSLGQGLEFLIYFQGNSAPDKSGLPSDRFSAERTGGSVSTLTIQRTQQEDSAVYLCASSFQQGSYNEQFFGPGTRLTVL.